This TCR beta chain comes out of a study of vaccination and CD4 T cells after COVID-19. The wider study: The post-COVID sampling time was a median roughly 100 days after diagnosis, ranging from 35 to 161. Overlapping spike pools from SARS-CoV-2 and HCoV-NL63, HCoV-OC43 and HCoV-229E served as culture stimuli.

A word on this clonotype: The antigen is not known.

An Oncomine TCR Beta short-read assay was used to sequence the DNA from cultured CD4+ T cells. The genomic DNA was obtained from cultured CD4+ T cells by extraction with the QIAamp micro DNA kit. TCRdb processed the PCR reads anew with MiXCR; each CDR3 protein has one entry. Here the sample spans around 27,000 distinct CDR3 sequences, 36% being singletons. The V end lost 4 bases, the J end lost 2 bases, and 12 bases lay between the germline ends. Germline lookup yields CDR1 SGHKS and CDR2 YYEKEE (reference sequence). The CDR3 totals 14 residues. Time point meaning: late sampling 161 to 241 days after vaccination in a few convalescent patients. The treatment is: approximately nine-day PBMC culture with coronavirus spike peptide pools or control peptides (ViraFEST assay).

This TCR was sampled from a human donor who had recovered from COVID-19. The chain joins TRBV5-5 to TRBJ2-5; unclear D gene. This material consisted of CD4+ T cells from blood, cultured in vitro, taken about 7 months after SARS-CoV-2 vaccination. Written as DNA, the CDR3 is TGTGCCAGCAGCAAAGGACCGAGTCAAGAGACCCAGTACTTC. Its protein is CASSKGPSQETQYF.